The TCR beta chain under discussion was sequenced for a study of T-cell memory formation after mild COVID-19. On the study more broadly: Largely donor-specific sequence clusters came from a couple of donors. Whole-study results and caveats: Cross-reactive memory seemingly joined, as some responding clones were found in pre-infection memory.

For this clonotype: The antigen remains undetermined.

TCRdb used MiXCR to reprocess the 5' RACE reads, holding one entry per CDR3 protein. The sample includes about 190,000 distinct CDR3 sequences, around 26% of them seen just once. Germline CDR1 DFQATT, CDR2 SNEGSKA (reference sequence). V gave up 0 bases and J gave up 0 bases, with 9 bases separating them. CDR3 size: 14 residues. Sequenced material: PBMCs or a T cell subset sorted from them (not recorded which). The V call is TRBV20-1, the J call TRBJ2-7; D tentatively fits TRBD1 or TRBD2 (5 bases each). This clonotype was sampled from an adult woman who had mild COVID-19 (a few samples of this study predate the infection). Cell type and time point are not known. Here the CDR3 DNA reads TGCAGTGCTAGAGATCGGGACGCCTCCTACGAGCAGTACTTC. Protein product: CSARDRDASYEQYF.